A selection of T cell receptor beta chains follows, all from one sample in a study of cytomegalovirus exposure and HLA in healthy donors. Only in-frame clones appear in the TCRdb table, and some are missing; sequencing was by immunoSEQ multiplex PCR. This table holds 40,000 or so clones, approximately 78% found once. The sample was PBMCs. The receptors come from a woman aged 25 to 39 in good health and CMV-seronegative. The CDR3 runs from the conserved cysteine through the conserved F or W. The D gene is left open where the match is weak. For some rows the clone size is stated as once, few or many, or as a class when expanded; others skip it.

j_call v_call d_call clone_size cdr3_nt cdr3_aa
TRBJ1-1 TRBV5-1 - - TGCGCCAGCAGAACGACAGCCAGAAACACTGAAGCTTTCTTT CASRTTARNTEAFF
TRBJ2-1 TRBV7-8 - - TGTGCCAGCACCATCTCTAGACCTTACAATGAGCAGTTCTTC CASTISRPYNEQFF
TRBJ2-5 TRBV7-8 TRBD1 - TGTGCCAGCAGCTCTCACGGACAGGGCGGGCAAGAGACCCAGTACTTC CASSSHGQGGQETQYF
TRBJ2-7 TRBV6-1 - - TGTGCCAGCAGTGAGACACCGTCCTTGTCCTACGAGCAGTACTTC CASSETPSLSYEQYF
TRBJ1-5 TRBV4-1 - - TGCGCCAGCAGCCAAGGACGGAGCGGAGGGGCCTTCGACCAGCCCCAGCATTTT CASSQGRSGGAFDQPQHF
TRBJ2-1 TRBV15 TRBD2 - TGTGCCACCAGCAGAGGAGGTAGCGGGAGCCATGAGCAGTTCTTC CATSRGGSGSHEQFF
TRBJ2-7 TRBV15 - - TGTGCCACCAGCAGCACGACTAGATTCTACGAGCAGTACTTC CATSSTTRFYEQYF
TRBJ1-1 TRBV27 - - TGTGCCAGCAGTCTGCAGAAGAACACTGAAGCTTTCTTT CASSLQKNTEAFF
TRBJ2-2 TRBV5-1 - - TGCGCCAGCAGGTCCGGACAGAGTAACACCGGGGAGCTGTTTTTT CASRSGQSNTGELFF
TRBJ2-1 TRBV5-1 - - TGCGCCAGCAGCTCTGGGGGCCGTACGGGGAATGAGCAGTTCTTC CASSSGGRTGNEQFF
TRBJ2-6 TRBV11-2 - - TGTGCCAGCAGCTTCCCCGGGGAGGGGGCCAACGTCCTGACTTTC CASSFPGEGANVLTF
TRBJ2-2 TRBV7-3 TRBD1 - TGTGCCAGCAGCTTAACGGGACAGGCAACCGGGGAGCTGTTTTTT CASSLTGQATGELFF
TRBJ1-1 TRBV5-4 TRBD1 few TGTGCCAGCAGCCAAAACAGGGGGCTTAACACTGAAGCTTTCTTT CASSQNRGLNTEAFF
TRBJ1-5 TRBV4-2 - - TGTGCCAGCAGCCAAGAGAGAGAGGGAGACAATCAGCCCCAGCATTTT CASSQEREGDNQPQHF
TRBJ1-6 TRBV6-5 - once TGTGCCACCTCCCGGGACTCTTTTTCACCCCTCCACTTT CATSRDSFSPLHF
TRBJ2-7 TRBV7-6 TRBD2 - TGTGCCAGCAGCTCAACTAGCGGGGGGGATCAGCAGTACTTC CASSSTSGGDQQYF
TRBJ2-2 TRBV6-7 TRBD2 - TGTGCCAGCAACTACGGGGGGTCCGGGGAGCTGTTTTTT CASNYGGSGELFF
TRBJ2-7 TRBV29-1 TRBD2 - TGCAGCGTAACCGGGACTAGCCTATACGAGCAGTACTTC CSVTGTSLYEQYF
TRBJ1-5 TRBV7-2 TRBD1 - TGTGCCAGCAGCTTGCGACAGGGTACGTCTCAGCCCCAGCATTTT CASSLRQGTSQPQHF
TRBJ1-2 TRBV19 - few TGTGCCAGTAATGGGGAGGGCTATGGCTACACCTTC CASNGEGYGYTF
TRBJ2-7 TRBV7-2 - - TGTGCCAGCAGTAATAGGTGGGGGCGAAACTACGAGCAGTACTTC CASSNRWGRNYEQYF
TRBJ2-1 TRBV2 TRBD1 - TGTGCCAGCAGTGATAGGGCAGGGGGCCCTATAAATGAGCAGTTCTTC CASSDRAGGPINEQFF
TRBJ2-3 TRBV10-3 - few TGTGCCATCAGTGAGTCGGGCGAGGGAACGCAGTATTTT CAISESGEGTQYF
TRBJ2-2 TRBV6-6 TRBD2 few TGTGCCAGCAGTTACCCGGCTAGCGGGGGGGCCGGGGAGCTGTTTTTT CASSYPASGGAGELFF
TRBJ1-2 TRBV28 - - TGTGCCAGCACCCAAGCAGGGGATGGCTACACCTTC CASTQAGDGYTF
TRBJ1-2 TRBV5-6 TRBD1 once TGTGCCAGCAGCTACGACAGGGGCGGCTACACCTTC CASSYDRGGYTF
TRBJ2-7 TRBV7-2 TRBD2 few TGTGCCAGCAACGAACGCGGCGGGGGAAGCTCCTACGAGCAGTACTTC CASNERGGGSSYEQYF
TRBJ2-3 TRBV28 - - TGTGCCAGCTTTCCGGGATCTACCCTAGTTAGCACAGATACGCAGTATTTT CASFPGSTLVSTDTQYF
TRBJ2-1 TRBV5-1 TRBD2 - TGCGCCAGCAGCTTGGTAGCGGGGGCCTACAATGAGCAGTTCTTC CASSLVAGAYNEQFF
TRBJ2-7 TRBV4-2 - - TGTGCCAGCAGCCAAGACGGCGGATCCTACGAGCAGTACTTC CASSQDGGSYEQYF
TRBJ1-4 TRBV25-1 TRBD1 few TGTGCCAGCACGGCGGACAGGGGTAATGAAAAACTGTTTTTT CASTADRGNEKLFF
TRBJ1-1 TRBV30 - - TGTGCCTGGAGTCGGGTAAGCGTGAACACTGAAGCTTTCTTT CAWSRVSVNTEAFF
TRBJ1-2 TRBV6-1 - - TGTGCCAGCAGTGAAGGTGGCAGTAACTATGGCTACACCTTC CASSEGGSNYGYTF
TRBJ2-3 TRBV5-8 TRBD2 few TGTGCCACCGGGCTTGCCGGGACTAGCGGGGGGGCCTCCTCAGATACGCAGTATTTT CATGLAGTSGGASSDTQYF
TRBJ1-1 TRBV28 - - TGTGCCGGGAGGTCCGACACTGAAGCTTTCTTT CAGRSDTEAFF
TRBJ2-1 TRBV28 - few TGTGCCAGCAGTGGCCCTGGACATCGGTCCTACAATGAGCAGTTCTTC CASSGPGHRSYNEQFF
TRBJ2-2 TRBV4-2 TRBD1 - TGTGCCAGCAGCCCCGGACAGGGTCTCTCTTCGCTAGGGGAGCTGTTTTTT CASSPGQGLSSLGELFF
TRBJ2-7 TRBV5-6 - - TGTGCCAGCAGCTTGGACCGGGGGATGTACGAGCAGTACTTC CASSLDRGMYEQYF
TRBJ2-3 TRBV29-1 - - TGCAGCCTGGGGGCGGGAGTAGGGACAGATACGCAGTATTTT CSLGAGVGTDTQYF
TRBJ2-3 TRBV30 TRBD1 - TGTGCCTGGAGTCAGGGGGCGCGGGTCACAGATACGCAGTATTTT CAWSQGARVTDTQYF
TRBJ2-1 TRBV6-5 TRBD2 - TGTGCCAGCACGTTGGCGGGGGGGTACAATGAGCAGTTCTTC CASTLAGGYNEQFF
TRBJ1-2 TRBV10-3 - - TGTGCCATCAGCGAGGGGCAGGGCGCCTATGGCTACACCTTC CAISEGQGAYGYTF
TRBJ2-7 TRBV5-6 - - TGTGCCAGCAGCTTCACAGGGACCCACGAGCAGTACTTC CASSFTGTHEQYF
TRBJ2-2 TRBV6-6 - - TGTGCCAGCAGTTATGGGGCTATAAACACCGGGGAGCTGTTTTTT CASSYGAINTGELFF
TRBJ1-1 TRBV7-2 - few TGTGCCAGCAGCCCCCGACAGTTCAACACTGAAGCTTTCTTT CASSPRQFNTEAFF
TRBJ1-1 TRBV5-4 TRBD1 - TGTGCCAGCAGCGCGGGACAGCGTGGGGACACTGAAGCTTTCTTT CASSAGQRGDTEAFF
TRBJ2-2 TRBV11-3 TRBD1 - TGTGCCAGCAGCCCCCGTGACAGGGCAAGCGGGGAGCTGTTTTTT CASSPRDRASGELFF
TRBJ2-1 TRBV10-3 TRBD1 few TGTGCCATCAGTGAGTCGGGACAGGAGTACAATGAGCAGTTCTTC CAISESGQEYNEQFF
TRBJ2-3 TRBV6-1 - - TGTGCCAGCAGGGTCATAGGAGTCGCAGATACGCAGTATTTT CASRVIGVADTQYF
TRBJ2-3 TRBV30 TRBD2 few TGTGCCTGGAGTGGCGGGAGAGGCACAGATACGCAGTATTTT CAWSGGRGTDTQYF
TRBJ1-1 TRBV30 - - TGTGCCTGGAGTACCGAGGGGGGGTGGGGCACTGAAGCTTTCTTT CAWSTEGGWGTEAFF
TRBJ1-1 TRBV10-3 - - TGTGCCATCAGTGGATCCAGAGAAGCTTTCTTT CAISGSREAFF
TRBJ2-2 TRBV6-4 TRBD2 - TGTGCCAGCAGTGACTCGACGACTAGCGACACCGGGGAGCTGTTTTTT CASSDSTTSDTGELFF
TRBJ1-1 TRBV7-9 TRBD1 few TGTGCCAGCAGCTTGCGACAGGGGGGTCAGACTGAAGCTTTCTTT CASSLRQGGQTEAFF
TRBJ2-7 TRBV10-2 TRBD2 - TGCGCCAGCAGTGACAGGCAGAGCGGGACCTACGAGCAGTACTTC CASSDRQSGTYEQYF
TRBJ1-5 TRBV10-2 TRBD1 - TGCGGATCACTACAGGGGGCGAGCAATCAGCCCCAGCATTTT CGSLQGASNQPQHF
TRBJ1-2 TRBV28 - - TGTGCCAGCAGGCCAACAGGGAATAACTATGGCTACACCTTC CASRPTGNNYGYTF